These 4 T cell receptor beta chains share one sample of origin, sequenced in a study of T cell repertoires in cytomegalovirus infection. TCRdb called the reads again in MiXCR, with one record for every CDR3 protein. The sample has about 300,000 distinct CDR3 sequences, around 9.6% seen once; the top ten hold around 2.6%. Material: PBMCs. The receptors shown here come from a human donor in good health (CMV status not recorded). Some clones in this sample may be carry-over from other donors' samples.

This clonotype was seen only a few times. The chain joins TRBV20-1 to TRBJ2-1; weak D call: TRBD1 (5 bases). This CDR3 contains 13 residues. V was pared by 7 bases and J by 1 base, with 11 bases between. Looked up from germline, CDR1 is DFQATT and CDR2 is SNEGSKA (reference sequence). The CDR3 bases are TGCAGTGGACAGCCTGATTCCTACAATGAGCAGTTCTTC. Protein sequence: CSGQPDSYNEQFF.

This clonotype was seen many times. The rearrangement uses TRBV19 and TRBJ1-5; TRBD1 matches at 9 bases. CDR1 is LNHDA and CDR2 is SQIVND in the germline V gene (reference sequence). This CDR3 has 19 amino acids. V lost 5 bases to trimming and J lost 6 bases; unmatched junction nucleotides: 20. The CDR3 region is CASSQEPGQGTIWGQPQHF. The CDR3 DNA reads TGTGCCAGTAGTCAAGAACCGGGACAGGGAACGATTTGGGGTCAGCCCCAGCATTTT.

The V and J genes are TRBV3-1 and TRBJ1-2, with D perhaps matching TRBD1 (5 bases). The V end was cut by 1 base, the J end by 5 bases, with 14 bases between. Germline V gene sequence: CDR1 LGHDT, CDR2 YNNKEL (reference sequence). The CDR3 is 15 amino acids. The CDR3 region is CASSQGGGRAYGYTF. The CDR3 coding sequence is TGTGCCAGCAGCCAAGGAGGCGGCAGGGCGTATGGCTACACCTTC.

This clonotype showed up many times. The chain is built from TRBV27 and TRBJ1-1; TRBD1 matches 9 bases. Germline CDR1 and CDR2: MNHEY and SMNVEV (reference sequence). Losses at the gene ends were 5 bases for V and 1 base for J; bases not matched to a gene: 2. CDR3 length equals 14 residues. This CDR3 is CASSLTGGNTEAFF. CDR3 DNA sequence: TGTGCCAGCAGTCTGACAGGGGGGAACACTGAAGCTTTCTTT.